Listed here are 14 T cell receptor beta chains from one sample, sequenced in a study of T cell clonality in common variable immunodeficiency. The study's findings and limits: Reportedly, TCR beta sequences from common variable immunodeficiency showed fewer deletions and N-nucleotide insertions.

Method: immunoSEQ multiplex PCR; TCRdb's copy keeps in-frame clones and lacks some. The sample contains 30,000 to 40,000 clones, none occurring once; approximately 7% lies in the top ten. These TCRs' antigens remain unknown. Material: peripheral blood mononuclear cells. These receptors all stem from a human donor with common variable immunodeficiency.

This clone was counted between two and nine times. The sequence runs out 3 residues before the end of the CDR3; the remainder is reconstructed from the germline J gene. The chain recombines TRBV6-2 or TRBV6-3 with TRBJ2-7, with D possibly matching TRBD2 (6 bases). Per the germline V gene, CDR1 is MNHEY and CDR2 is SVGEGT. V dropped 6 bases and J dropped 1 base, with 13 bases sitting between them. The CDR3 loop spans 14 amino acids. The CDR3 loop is CASSVRRGSYEQYF. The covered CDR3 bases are TGTGCCAGCAGCGTGAGGAGGGGATCCTACGAG.

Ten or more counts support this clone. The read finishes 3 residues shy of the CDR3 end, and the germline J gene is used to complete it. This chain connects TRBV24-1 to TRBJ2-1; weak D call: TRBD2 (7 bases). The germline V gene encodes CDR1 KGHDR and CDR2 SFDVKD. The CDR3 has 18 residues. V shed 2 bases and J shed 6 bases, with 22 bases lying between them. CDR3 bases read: TGTGCCACCAGTGATTCATGGGGGGGGCGCAGTAATGGCAATGAG. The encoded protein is CATSDSWGGRSNGNE. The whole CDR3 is CATSDSWGGRSNGNEQFF.

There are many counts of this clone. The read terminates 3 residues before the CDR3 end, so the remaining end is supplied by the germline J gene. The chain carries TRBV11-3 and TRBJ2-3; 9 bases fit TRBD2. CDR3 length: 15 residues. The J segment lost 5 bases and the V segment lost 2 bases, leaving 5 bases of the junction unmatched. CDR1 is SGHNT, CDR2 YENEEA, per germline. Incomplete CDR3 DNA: TGTGCCAGCAGCTTATCGGGACTAGCAAGAGATACG. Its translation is CASSLSGLARDT. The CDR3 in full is CASSLSGLARDTQYF.

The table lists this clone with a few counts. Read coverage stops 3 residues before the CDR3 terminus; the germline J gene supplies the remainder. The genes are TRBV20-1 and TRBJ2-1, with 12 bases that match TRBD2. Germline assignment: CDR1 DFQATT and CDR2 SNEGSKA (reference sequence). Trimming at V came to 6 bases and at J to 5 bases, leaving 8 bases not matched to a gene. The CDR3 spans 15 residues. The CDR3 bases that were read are TGCAGTGCCAGTAGACTAGCGGGAGATCACAATGAG. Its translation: CSASRLAGDHNE. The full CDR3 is CSASRLAGDHNEQFF.

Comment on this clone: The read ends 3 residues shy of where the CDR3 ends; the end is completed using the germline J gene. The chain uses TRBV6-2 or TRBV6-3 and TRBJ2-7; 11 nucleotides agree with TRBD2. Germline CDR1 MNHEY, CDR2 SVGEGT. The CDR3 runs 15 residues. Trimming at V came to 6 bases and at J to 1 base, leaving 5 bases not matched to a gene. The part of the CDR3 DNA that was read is TGTGCCAGCAGCACGACTAGCGGGGCATCCTACGAG. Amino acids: CASSTTSGASYE. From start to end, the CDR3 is CASSTTSGASYEQYF.

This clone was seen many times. The CDR3 reads CASSTKQGYNSPLHF. CDR3 DNA (partial): TGTGCCAGCAGCACCAAACAGGGGTATAATTCACCC. The J gene is TRBJ1-6, the V gene TRBV5-4; 7 bases are shared with TRBD1. The DNA ends 3 residues before the CDR3 does, and the rest of the CDR3 is filled in from the germline J gene. V lost 4 bases, J lost 4 bases, and 5 bases stayed unmatched. Germline CDR1 SGHNT, CDR2 YYREEE (reference sequence). The length of the CDR3 is 15 residues.

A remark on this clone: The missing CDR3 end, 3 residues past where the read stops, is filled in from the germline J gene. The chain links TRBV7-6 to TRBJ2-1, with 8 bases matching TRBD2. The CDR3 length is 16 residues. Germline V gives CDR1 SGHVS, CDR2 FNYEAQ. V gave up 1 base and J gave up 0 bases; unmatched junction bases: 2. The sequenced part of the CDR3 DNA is TGTGCCAGCAGCTTAGTTACTAGCGGCTCCTACAATGAG. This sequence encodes CASSLVTSGSYNE. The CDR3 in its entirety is CASSLVTSGSYNEQFF. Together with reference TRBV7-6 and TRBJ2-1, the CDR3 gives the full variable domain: GAGVSQSPRYKVTKRGQDVALRCDPISGHVSLYWYRQALGQGPEFLTYFNYEAQQDKSGLPNDRFSAERPEGSISTLTIQRTEQRDSAMYRCASSLVTSGSYNEQFFGPGTRLTVL.

Incomplete CDR3 DNA: TGTGCCAGCAGCTTATACAGGGAAGGGACC. Residues: CASSLYREGT. The complete CDR3 sequence is CASSLYREGTQYF. The V gene is TRBV7-3, the J gene TRBJ2-5, with D perhaps TRBD1 (6 bases). Read data end 3 residues before the CDR3 end; the end is taken from the germline J gene. The CDR3 runs 13 residues. Germline V lookup: CDR1 SGHTA, CDR2 FQGTGA. Trimming removed 2 bases from V and 7 bases from J, with 11 bases in between.

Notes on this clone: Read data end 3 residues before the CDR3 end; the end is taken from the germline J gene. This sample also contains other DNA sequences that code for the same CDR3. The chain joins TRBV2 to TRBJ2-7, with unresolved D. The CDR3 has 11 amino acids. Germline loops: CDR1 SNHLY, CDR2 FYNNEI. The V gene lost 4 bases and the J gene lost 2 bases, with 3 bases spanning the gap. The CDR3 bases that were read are TGTGCCAGCAGTGTAACCTACGAG. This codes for CASSVTYE. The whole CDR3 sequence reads CASSVTYEQYF. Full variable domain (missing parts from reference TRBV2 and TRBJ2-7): EPEVTQTPSHQVTQMGQEVILRCVPISNHLYFYWYRQILGQKVEFLVSFYNNEISEKSEIFDDQFSVERPDGSNFTLKIRSTKLEDSAMYFCASSVTYEQYFGPGTRLTVT.

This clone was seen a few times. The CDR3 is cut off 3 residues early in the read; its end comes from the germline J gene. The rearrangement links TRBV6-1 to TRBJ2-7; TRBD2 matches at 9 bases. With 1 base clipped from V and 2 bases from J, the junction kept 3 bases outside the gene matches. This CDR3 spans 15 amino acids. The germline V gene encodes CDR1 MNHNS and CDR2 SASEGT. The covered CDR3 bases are TGTGCCAGCAGTGAAGGGCTAGCGGGAACCTACGAG. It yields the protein CASSEGLAGTYE. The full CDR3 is CASSEGLAGTYEQYF.

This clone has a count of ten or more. CDR3 residues: CASSQDPPTEQFF. The sequenced CDR3 bases are TGTGCCAGCAGCCAAGATCCCCCTACTGAG. This chain links TRBV4-2 with TRBJ2-1; no clear D. With the read ending 3 residues before the CDR3 end, the germline J gene is used to fill in that end. Trimming stripped 0 bases from V and 9 bases from J, with 9 bases between. Per germline, CDR1 LGHNA and CDR2 YNFKEQ. The CDR3 is 13 residues long.

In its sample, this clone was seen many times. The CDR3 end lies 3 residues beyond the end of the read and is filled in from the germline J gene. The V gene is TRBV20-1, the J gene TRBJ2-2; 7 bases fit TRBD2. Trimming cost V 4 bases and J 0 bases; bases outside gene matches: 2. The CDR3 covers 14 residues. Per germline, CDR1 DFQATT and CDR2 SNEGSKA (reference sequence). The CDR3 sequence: CSATGLPNTGELFF. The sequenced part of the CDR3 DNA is TGCAGTGCTACGGGACTACCGAACACCGGGGAG.

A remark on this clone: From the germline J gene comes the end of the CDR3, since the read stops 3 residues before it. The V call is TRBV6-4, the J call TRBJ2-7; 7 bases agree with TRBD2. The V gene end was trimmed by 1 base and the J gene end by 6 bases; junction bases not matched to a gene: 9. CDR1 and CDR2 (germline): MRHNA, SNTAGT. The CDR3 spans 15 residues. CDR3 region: CASSDWGGGPGEQYF. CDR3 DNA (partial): TGTGCCAGCAGTGACTGGGGGGGAGGGCCAGGCGAG.

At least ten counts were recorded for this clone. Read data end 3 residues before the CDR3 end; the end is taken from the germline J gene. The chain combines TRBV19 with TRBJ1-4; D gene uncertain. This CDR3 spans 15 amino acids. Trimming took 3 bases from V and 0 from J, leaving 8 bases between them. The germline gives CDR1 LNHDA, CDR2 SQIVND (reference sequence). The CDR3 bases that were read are TGTGCCAGTAGTATTTTGCCAGCAACTAATGAAAAA. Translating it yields CASSILPATNEK. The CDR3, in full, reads CASSILPATNEKLFF.